This TCR beta chain stems from a study of preoperative IRX-2 immunotherapy in early breast cancer. Germline CDR1 is MNHEY and CDR2 is SVGAGI. The CDR3 spans 12 residues. V lost 6 bases to trimming and J lost 0 bases, with 6 bases between them. The treatment is: preoperative locoregional IRX-2 cytokine immunotherapy. Samples came from a phase Ib trial of preoperative locoregional IRX-2 cytokine immunotherapy. Only in-frame clones appear in the TCRdb table, and some are missing; sequencing was by immunoSEQ multiplex PCR. The sample consists of 35,000 to 50,000 clones, about 95% of them appearing once. The TCR originated in a human donor with breast cancer. This chain uses TRBV6-5 with TRBJ2-7; no firm D call. The sequencing here drew on tumor tissue, taken after IRX-2 immunotherapy. The CDR3 region is CASRAASYEQYF. The CDR3 coding sequence is TGTGCCAGCAGGGCTGCCTCCTACGAGCAGTACTTC.